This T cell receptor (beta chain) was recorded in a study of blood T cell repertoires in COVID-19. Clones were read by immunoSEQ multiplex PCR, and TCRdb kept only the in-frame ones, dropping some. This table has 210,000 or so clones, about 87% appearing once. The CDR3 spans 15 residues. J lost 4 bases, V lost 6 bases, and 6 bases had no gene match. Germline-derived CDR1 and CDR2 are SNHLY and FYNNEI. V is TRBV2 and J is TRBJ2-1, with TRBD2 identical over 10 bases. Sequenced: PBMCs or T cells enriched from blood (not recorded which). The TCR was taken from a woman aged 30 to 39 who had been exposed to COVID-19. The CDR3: CASSLLAGSYNEQFF. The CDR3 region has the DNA TGTGCCAGCAGCCTACTAGCGGGGAGTTACAATGAGCAGTTCTTC.